The source of this T cell receptor (beta chain) is a study of blood T cell repertoires in COVID-19. Whole-study context: From the United States, Italy and Spain came samples of acute and convalescent COVID-19.

Recovered status applied to Cohort 3 donors who had two consecutive negative PCRs. It also applied to those with clearance or with symptom resolution. In the original processing: For nucleated cells, counts were estimated from reference gene primer amplification. Repertoires were generated with immunoSEQ multiplex PCR, while TCRdb's copy carries only in-frame clones and drops some. The V and J calls and clone size are taken from that table; D and trimming were inferred from the DNA. The sample has 250,000 to 300,000 clones, about four fifths seen once. Germline CDR1 and CDR2: KGHSH and LQKENI. V shed 3 bases and J 2 bases; nucleotides not matched to a gene: 8. The CDR3 contains 16 residues.

The chain joins TRBV18 to TRBJ2-3, with 7 bases lining up with TRBD2. The sequence derives from a man in his forties or fifties who had recovered from COVID-19. The sample consisted of PBMCs or T cells enriched from blood (not recorded which). For the CDR3, the DNA is TGTGCCAGCTCACCGGTAGCGGGTCTGAACACAGATACGCAGTATTTT. It translates to CASSPVAGLNTDTQYF.